The present T cell receptor (beta chain) was sequenced within a study of cytomegalovirus exposure and HLA in healthy donors. Study results and caveats: V segments that were indistinguishable, TRBV6-2 and TRBV6-3 among them, were omitted from analysis. In a later analysis, compared with equally common non-associated chains, HLA-associated beta chains were more expanded.

This CDR3 region has 14 residues. Germline assignment: CDR1 SEHNR and CDR2 FQNEAQ (reference sequence). After removal of 3 bases from V and 7 bases from J, the junction contained 5 bases not matched to a gene. PCR primers comprised 60 Vbeta and 13 Jbeta primers. Generated by immunoSEQ multiplex PCR, the TCRdb table keeps only in-frame clones and is missing some. The repertoire has around 130,000 clones, roughly three quarters of them found once; the top ten carry approximately 0.94%. With regard to this clone: Its antigen is not known.

The sample comprised PBMCs. The chain is built from TRBV7-9 and TRBJ2-5; TRBD2 matches at 10 bases. This receptor was obtained from a woman aged 55-69 years in good health and CMV-seronegative. CDR3 nucleotide sequence: TGTGCCAGCAGCTTGGGGACTAGCGACGGGACCCAGTACTTC. Its translation: CASSLGTSDGTQYF.